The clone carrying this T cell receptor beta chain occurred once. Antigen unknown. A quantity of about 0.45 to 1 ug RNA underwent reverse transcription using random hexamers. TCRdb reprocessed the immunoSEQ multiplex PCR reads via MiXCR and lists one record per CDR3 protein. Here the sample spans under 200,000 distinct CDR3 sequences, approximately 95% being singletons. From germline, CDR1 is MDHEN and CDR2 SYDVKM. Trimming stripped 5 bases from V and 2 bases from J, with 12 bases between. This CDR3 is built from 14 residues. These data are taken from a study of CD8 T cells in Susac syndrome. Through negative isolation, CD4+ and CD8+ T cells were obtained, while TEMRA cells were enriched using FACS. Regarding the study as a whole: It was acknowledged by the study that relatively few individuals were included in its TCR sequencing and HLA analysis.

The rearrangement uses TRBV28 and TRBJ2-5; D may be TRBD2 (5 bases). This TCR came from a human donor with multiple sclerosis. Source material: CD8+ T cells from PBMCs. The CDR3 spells CASSPPGSQETQYF. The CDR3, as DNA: TGTGCCAGCAGTCCTCCGGGATCGCAAGAGACCCAGTACTTC. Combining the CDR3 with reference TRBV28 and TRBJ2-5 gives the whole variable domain DVKVTQSSRYLVKRTGEKVFLECVQDMDHENMFWYRQDPGLGLRLIYFSYDVKMKEKGDIPEGYSVSREKKERFSLILESASTNQTSMYLCASSPPGSQETQYFGPGTRLLVL.